The 9 T cell receptor beta chains below come from one sample, sequenced in a study of T cell changes during pregnancy in multiple sclerosis. Repertoires were generated with immunoSEQ multiplex PCR, while TCRdb's copy carries only in-frame clones and drops some. Seen here are about 42,000 clones, 75% to 95% observed once, and the top ten hold roughly 1.8%. The sample consisted of CD4+ T cells from peripheral blood mononuclear cells, taken after pregnancy. These receptors were collected from a female donor in good health, enrolled as a control in a pregnancy study.

The genes are TRBV27 and TRBJ1-5; tentatively, D is TRBD1 (6 bases). This CDR3 is built from 15 residues. From germline, CDR1 is MNHEY and CDR2 SMNVEV (reference sequence). Trimming removed 7 bases at V and 2 bases at J, with 15 bases between. The CDR3 sequence: CASTPTGSGNQPQHF. CDR3 bases: TGTGCCAGCACCCCCACAGGGTCGGGCAATCAGCCCCAGCATTTT.

With respect to this clone: One end of the junction fails to match germline, which may point to a read error. The chain combines TRBV30 with TRBJ1-6, with D tentatively TRBD1 (6 bases). CDR3 size: 13 residues. Germline assignment: CDR1 GTSNPN and CDR2 SVGIG (reference sequence). The CDR3 DNA is TGTGCCTCAAGGACAGCCTATAATTCACCCCCCCACTTT. Translated, it gives CASRTAYNSPPHF.

The V and J genes are TRBV5-1 and TRBJ2-3, with TRBD1 matching over 7 bases. Losses at the gene ends were 0 bases for V and 6 bases for J; bases not matched to a gene: 4. The CDR3 covers 14 residues. CDR1 is SGHRS and CDR2 is YFSETQ in the germline V gene. CDR3 loop: CASSLGQGGDTQYF. In nucleotides, the CDR3 is TGCGCCAGCAGCTTGGGACAGGGTGGTGATACGCAGTATTTT.

The chain combines TRBV6-1 with TRBJ2-7, with TRBD1 identical over 10 bases. This CDR3 is built from 14 residues. The germline CDR1 and CDR2 sequences are MNHNS and SASEGT. V shed 8 bases, J shed 7 bases, and the junction held 11 bases outside the gene matches. The CDR3 coding sequence is TGTGCCAGCTCCCTCGACAGGGGGCGTCTAGAGCAGTACTTC. Residues: CASSLDRGRLEQYF.

CDR3: CASSIFPTGGHETQYF. The CDR3 nucleotides read TGTGCCAGTAGTATATTCCCGACAGGTGGGCATGAGACCCAGTACTTC. The chain is built from TRBV19 and TRBJ2-5; D is perhaps TRBD1 (6 bases). V lost 2 bases and J lost 5, with 18 bases in between. Germline loops: CDR1 LNHDA, CDR2 SQIVND (reference sequence). The CDR3 is 16 residues long. Complete variable domain (other parts from reference TRBV19 and TRBJ2-5): DGGITQSPKYLFRKEGQNVTLSCEQNLNHDAMYWYRQDPGQGLRLIYYSQIVNDFQKGDIAEGYSVSREKKESFPLTVTSAQKNPTAFYLCASSIFPTGGHETQYFGPGTRLLVL.

V is TRBV18 and J is TRBJ1-4; weak D call: TRBD1 (6 bases). V was trimmed by 4 bases and J by 3 bases, leaving 12 bases between them. Germline V CDR1 and CDR2: KGHSH, LQKENI. The CDR3 consists of 15 residues. The CDR3 loop is CASSQQGKANEKLFF. The DNA of the CDR3 is TGTGCCAGCTCACAACAGGGAAAAGCTAATGAAAAACTGTTTTTT.

This chain connects TRBV10-3 to TRBJ1-4; no definite D call. The CDR3 sequence is 13 residues long. Germline assignment: CDR1 ENHRY and CDR2 SYGVKD. The V end lost 9 bases, the J end lost 0 bases, and 8 bases lay between the germline ends. CDR3 nucleotide sequence: TGTGCCATAGGAGACGCAACTAATGAAAAACTGTTTTTT. Translation: CAIGDATNEKLFF.

The chain joins TRBV7-6 to TRBJ1-1, with D perhaps matching TRBD1 (6 bases). Germline V gene data show CDR1 as SGHVS and CDR2 as FNYEAQ. The CDR3 is 11 amino acids. Trimming left V 4 bases short and J 7 bases short, with 7 bases between. The CDR3 DNA sequence: TGTGCCAGCAGCTCGACAGGTGAAGCTTTCTTT. Amino acid sequence: CASSSTGEAFF.

The chain combines TRBV4-2 with TRBJ2-3; D may be TRBD1 (5 bases). Germline loops: CDR1 LGHNA, CDR2 YNFKEQ. Trimming took off 0 bases at V and 6 bases at J, with 13 bases between the two ends. The CDR3 has 15 residues. CDR3 protein: CASSQDEAGRDTQYF. In nucleotides, the CDR3 is TGTGCCAGCAGCCAAGATGAAGCAGGGCGGGATACGCAGTATTTT.